This TCR beta chain is from a study of CD8 T cells in Susac syndrome. While CD8+ and CD4+ T cells were isolated negatively, TEMRA cells were enriched by FACS. Random hexamers were used to reverse transcribe an amount of roughly 0.45 to 1 ug RNA. The amplification used immunoSEQ multiplex PCR on TCR beta CDR3; it spanned 54 Vbeta and 13 Jbeta. TCRdb fed the immunoSEQ multiplex PCR reads into MiXCR, producing one record per CDR3 protein. The table lists some 140,000 distinct CDR3 sequences, approximately 95% of them singletons, with about 0.18% in the top ten. V was pared by 5 bases and J by 0 bases, with 5 bases between. There are 12 residues in the CDR3. Germline CDR1 KGHSH, CDR2 LQKENI.

What was sequenced was CD8+ T cells from PBMCs. This receptor was identified in a human donor with Susac syndrome. This rearrangement joins TRBV18 to TRBJ2-7; unclear D gene. CDR3 sequence (DNA): TGTGCCAGCTCAGGGCCCTCCTACGAGCAGTACTTC. Protein sequence: CASSGPSYEQYF.